This T cell receptor (beta chain) comes out of a study of blood T cell repertoires in COVID-19. Study-wide background: The cDNA or gDNA used as material had been derived from T cells, B-cell-depleted T cells, or PBMCs.

The junction had 10 bases not matched to a gene; V was cut back by 5 bases and J by 4 bases. Germline values: CDR1 SGHVS, CDR2 FQNEAQ. The CDR3 spans 16 residues. Source study methods: Amplified reference gene primers provided the basis for estimating nucleated cell counts. TCRdb keeps only in-frame clones here, not all; method: immunoSEQ multiplex PCR. Clone size and V and J calls were adopted from that table, with D and trimming inferred from the DNA. This table holds under 200,000 clones, approximately 89% found once. The chain combines TRBV7-8 with TRBJ2-2; TRBD1 matches 7 bases. Input material: peripheral blood. This TCR was recovered from a man in his forties or fifties with active or convalescent COVID-19. The CDR3 spells CASSVRRDSLTGELFF. The CDR3 region has the DNA TGTGCCAGCAGCGTACGCCGGGACAGTCTCACCGGGGAGCTGTTTTTT.